This T cell receptor beta chain was identified in a study of identical twins. Germline V gene sequence: CDR1 MGHDK, CDR2 SYGVNS. With 4 bases clipped from V and 4 bases from J, the junction kept 5 bases outside the gene matches. The CDR3 is 15 amino acids. This clonotype was seen many times. TCRdb processed the 5' RACE reads anew with MiXCR; each CDR3 protein has one entry. Among about 250,000 distinct CDR3 sequences listed, about 8% were seen once. A further study also used this sample, focusing on yellow fever vaccine responses in identical twins.

The gene calls are TRBV25-1 and TRBJ2-1, with 9 bases aligning to TRBD1. The sequence was collected from a woman aged 18-29 years in good health. Sequencing was done on a sample of CD8+ T cells sorted from blood. The CDR3 sequence: CASSAWGQGYNEQFF. CDR3 nucleotide sequence: TGTGCCAGCAGTGCTTGGGGACAGGGATACAATGAGCAGTTCTTC.